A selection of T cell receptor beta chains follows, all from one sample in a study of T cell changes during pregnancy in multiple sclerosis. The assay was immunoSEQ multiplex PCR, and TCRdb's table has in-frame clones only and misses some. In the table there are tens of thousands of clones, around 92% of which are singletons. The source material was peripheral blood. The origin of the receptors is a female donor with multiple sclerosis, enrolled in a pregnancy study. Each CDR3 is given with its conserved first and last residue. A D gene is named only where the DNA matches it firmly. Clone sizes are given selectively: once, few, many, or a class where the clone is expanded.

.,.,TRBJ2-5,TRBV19,TGTGCCAGTACCGGTCCGGGAGAAGTGGGGGAGACCCAGTACTTC,CASTGPGEVGETQYF
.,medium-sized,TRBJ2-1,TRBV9,TGTGCCAGCAGCGTATATCGGTGGGAGCAGTTCTTC,CASSVYRWEQFF
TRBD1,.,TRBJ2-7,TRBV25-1,TGTGCCAGCAAAGGACAGGGGGCCTCCTACGAGCAGTACTTC,CASKGQGASYEQYF
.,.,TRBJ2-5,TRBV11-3,TGTGCCAGCAGCTTCCGGCGGTTACTCCAAGAGACCCAGTACTTC,CASSFRRLLQETQYF
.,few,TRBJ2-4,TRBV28,TGTGCCAGCAGCCCGCAGGGCATAGCCAAAAACATTCAGTACTTC,CASSPQGIAKNIQYF
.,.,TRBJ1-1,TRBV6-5,TGTGCCAGCAGTCATGATAGGGCCCTGAACACTGAAGCTTTCTTT,CASSHDRALNTEAFF
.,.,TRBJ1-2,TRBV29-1,TGCAGCGTTGAAGCCTTCGGGGCGGTACTTGGCTACACCTTC,CSVEAFGAVLGYTF
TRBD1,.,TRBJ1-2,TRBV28,TGTGCCAGCACCGAGACAGGGTTTGGCTACACCTTC,CASTETGFGYTF
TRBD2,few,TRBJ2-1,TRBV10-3,TGTGCCATCAGTGAAGGGACTAGCGGGATCAATGAGCAGTTCTTC,CAISEGTSGINEQFF
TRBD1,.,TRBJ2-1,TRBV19,TGTGCCAGTAGCCCGACAGGGGGGTTTTACAATGAGCAGTTCTTC,CASSPTGGFYNEQFF
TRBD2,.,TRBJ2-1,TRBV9,TGTGCCAGCAGCCGAGAGCGGGAGGGCCGCATGAATGAGCAGTTCTTC,CASSREREGRMNEQFF
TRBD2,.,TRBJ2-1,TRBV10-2,TGCGCCAGCAAATCATCTAGCGGGGTCAATGAGCAGTTCTTC,CASKSSSGVNEQFF
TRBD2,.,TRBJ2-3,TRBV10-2,TGCGCCAGCAGGTACCCTGGACTAGCGGGAGGTACAGATACGCAGTATTTT,CASRYPGLAGGTDTQYF
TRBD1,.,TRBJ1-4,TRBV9,TGTGCCAGCAGCGCGAGACAGGGGGTAGCTAATGAAAAACTGTTTTTT,CASSARQGVANEKLFF
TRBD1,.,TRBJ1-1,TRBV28,TGTGCCAGCAGTTTTATCGACAGGGATAATACTGAAGCTTTCTTT,CASSFIDRDNTEAFF
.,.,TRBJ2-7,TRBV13,TGTGCCAGCAGCTACAAGACAGAAGCCACCTACGAGCAGTACTTC,CASSYKTEATYEQYF
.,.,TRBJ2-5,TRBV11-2,TGTGCCAGCAGCTTAGGGGCCCACCAAGAGACCCAGTACTTC,CASSLGAHQETQYF
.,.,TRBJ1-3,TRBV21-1,TGTGCCAGCAGCAAAGTTGAGGGGGCGCGTTGTGGGAACACCATATATTTT,CASSKVEGARCGNTIYF
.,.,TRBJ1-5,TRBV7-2,TGTGCCAGCAGCTTAGTACAGGGTGGCAATCAGCCCCAGCATTTT,CASSLVQGGNQPQHF
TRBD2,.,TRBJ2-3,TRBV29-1,TGCAGCGTTGGCCTGGCGGGAGGGCATCAAGATACGCAGTATTTT,CSVGLAGGHQDTQYF
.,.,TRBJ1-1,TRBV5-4,TGTGCCAGCAGCTCGGGGTCGAACACTGAAGCTTTCTTT,CASSSGSNTEAFF
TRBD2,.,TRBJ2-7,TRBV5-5,TGTGCCAGCAGCGATCGACTAGCGGGAGCAACGGAGCAGTACTTC,CASSDRLAGATEQYF
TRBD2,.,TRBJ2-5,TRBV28,TGTGCCAGCAGTTTAGCGGGAGGGGAGACCCAGTACTTC,CASSLAGGETQYF
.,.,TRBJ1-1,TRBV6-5,TGTGCCAGCGGGAGGGGCCCGAACACTGAAGCTTTCTTT,CASGRGPNTEAFF
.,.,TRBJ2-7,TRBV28,TGTGCCAGCAGCGTTCAGGGGAAGTCGAATTACGAGCAGTACTTC,CASSVQGKSNYEQYF
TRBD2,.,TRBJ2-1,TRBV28,TGTGCCAGCAGTTTATTCGGGGGGAGCTCCTACAATGAGCAGTTCTTC,CASSLFGGSSYNEQFF
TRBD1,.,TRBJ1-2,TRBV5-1,TGCGCCAGCAGCCTGGGGGGACAGGGAGGAGGCTACACCTTC,CASSLGGQGGGYTF
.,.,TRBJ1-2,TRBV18,TGTGCCAGCTCACCACCGACCGATAACTATGGCTACACCTTC,CASSPPTDNYGYTF
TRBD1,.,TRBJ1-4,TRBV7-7,TGTGCTAGCAGTCCTAGCGGGACAGGGGCGGAAAAACTGTTTTTT,CASSPSGTGAEKLFF
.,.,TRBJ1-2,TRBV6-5,TGTGCCAGCAGTTACTCTCGGACAGAAGGCTATGGCTACACCTTC,CASSYSRTEGYGYTF
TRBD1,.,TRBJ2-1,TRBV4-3,TGCGCCAGCAGCCAAGGGGACAGCTACAATGAGCAGTTCTTC,CASSQGDSYNEQFF
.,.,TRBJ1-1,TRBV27,TGTGCCAGCAGTCTACGTGGGGGGCCCGTGGGCACTGAAGCTTTCTTT,CASSLRGGPVGTEAFF
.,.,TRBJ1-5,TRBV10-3,TGTGCCATCAGTGATGGCGGGATTCAGCCCCAGCATTTT,CAISDGGIQPQHF
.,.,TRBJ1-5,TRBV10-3,TGTGCCATCAGTCCTGACTTAAAAGATCAGCCCCAGCATTTT,CAISPDLKDQPQHF